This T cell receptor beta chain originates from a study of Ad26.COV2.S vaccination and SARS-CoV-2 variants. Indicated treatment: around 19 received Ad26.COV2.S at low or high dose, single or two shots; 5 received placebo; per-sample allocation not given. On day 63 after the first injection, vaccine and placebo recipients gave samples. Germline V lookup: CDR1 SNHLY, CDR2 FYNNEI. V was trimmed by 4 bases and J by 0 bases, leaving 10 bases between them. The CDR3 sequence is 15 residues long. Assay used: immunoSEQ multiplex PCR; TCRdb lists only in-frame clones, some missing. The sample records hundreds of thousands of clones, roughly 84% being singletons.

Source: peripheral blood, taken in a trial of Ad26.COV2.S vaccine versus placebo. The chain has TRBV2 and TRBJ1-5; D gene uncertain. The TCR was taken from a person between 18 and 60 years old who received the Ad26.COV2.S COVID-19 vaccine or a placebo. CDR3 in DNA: TGTGCCAGCAGTGGAGACACTGATAGCAATCAGCCCCAGCATTTT. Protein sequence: CASSGDTDSNQPQHF.